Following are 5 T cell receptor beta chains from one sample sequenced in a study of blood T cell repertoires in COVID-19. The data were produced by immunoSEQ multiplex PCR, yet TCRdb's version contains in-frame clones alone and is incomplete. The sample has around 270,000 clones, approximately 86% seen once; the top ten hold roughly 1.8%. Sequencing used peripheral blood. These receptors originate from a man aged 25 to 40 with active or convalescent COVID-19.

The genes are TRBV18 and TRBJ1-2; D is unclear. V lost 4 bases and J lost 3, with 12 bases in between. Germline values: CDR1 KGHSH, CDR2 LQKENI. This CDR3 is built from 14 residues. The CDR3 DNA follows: TGTGCCAGCTCACAAAGTCTCGGGGACTATGGCTACACCTTC. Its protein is CASSQSLGDYGYTF.

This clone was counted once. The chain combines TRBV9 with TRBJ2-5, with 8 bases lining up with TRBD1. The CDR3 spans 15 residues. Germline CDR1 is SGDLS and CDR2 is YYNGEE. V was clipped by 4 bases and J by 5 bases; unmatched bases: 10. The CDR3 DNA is TGTGCCAGCAGCCCTAGGACAGGGCCCCCTGAGACCCAGTACTTC. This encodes CASSPRTGPPETQYF.

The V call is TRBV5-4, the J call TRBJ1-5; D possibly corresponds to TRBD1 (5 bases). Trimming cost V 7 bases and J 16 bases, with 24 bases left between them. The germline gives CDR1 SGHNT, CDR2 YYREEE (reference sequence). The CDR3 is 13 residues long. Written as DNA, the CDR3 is TGTGCCAGCCCCCCGGTTATCGGGGACTCCGAACATTTT. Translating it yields CASPPVIGDSEHF.

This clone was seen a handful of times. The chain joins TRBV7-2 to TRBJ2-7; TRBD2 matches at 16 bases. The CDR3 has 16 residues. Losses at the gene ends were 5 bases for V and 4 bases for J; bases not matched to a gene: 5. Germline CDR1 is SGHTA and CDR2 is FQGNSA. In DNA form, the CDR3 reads TGTGCCAGCAGCGGGAAGGGACTAGCGGGGGGGTACGAGCAGTACTTC. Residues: CASSGKGLAGGYEQYF.

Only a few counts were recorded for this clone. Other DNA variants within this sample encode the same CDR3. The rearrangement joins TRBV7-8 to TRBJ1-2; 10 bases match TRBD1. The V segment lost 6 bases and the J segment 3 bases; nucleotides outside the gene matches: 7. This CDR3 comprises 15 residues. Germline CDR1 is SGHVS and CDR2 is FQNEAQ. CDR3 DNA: TGTGCCAGCAGTCCCAGACAGGGGGCATACTATGGCTACACCTTC. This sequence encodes CASSPRQGAYYGYTF.